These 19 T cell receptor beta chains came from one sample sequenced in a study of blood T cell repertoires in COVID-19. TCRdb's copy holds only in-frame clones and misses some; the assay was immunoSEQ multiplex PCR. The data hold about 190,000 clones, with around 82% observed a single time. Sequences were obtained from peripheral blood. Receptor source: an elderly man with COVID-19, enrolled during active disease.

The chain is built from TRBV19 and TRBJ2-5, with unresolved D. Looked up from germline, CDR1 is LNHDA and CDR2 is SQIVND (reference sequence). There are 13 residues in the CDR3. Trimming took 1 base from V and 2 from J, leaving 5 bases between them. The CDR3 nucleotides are TGTGCCAGTAGTATAGCCGGGCAAGAGACCCAGTACTTC. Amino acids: CASSIAGQETQYF. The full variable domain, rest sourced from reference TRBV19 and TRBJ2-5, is DGGITQSPKYLFRKEGQNVTLSCEQNLNHDAMYWYRQDPGQGLRLIYYSQIVNDFQKGDIAEGYSVSREKKESFPLTVTSAQKNPTAFYLCASSIAGQETQYFGPGTRLLVL.

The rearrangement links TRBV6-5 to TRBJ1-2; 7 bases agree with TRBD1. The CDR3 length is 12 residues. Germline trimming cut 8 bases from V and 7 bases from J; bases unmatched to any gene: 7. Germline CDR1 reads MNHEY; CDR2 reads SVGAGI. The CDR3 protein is CASVVTGAGYTF. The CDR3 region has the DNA TGTGCCAGCGTCGTAACAGGGGCTGGCTACACCTTC.

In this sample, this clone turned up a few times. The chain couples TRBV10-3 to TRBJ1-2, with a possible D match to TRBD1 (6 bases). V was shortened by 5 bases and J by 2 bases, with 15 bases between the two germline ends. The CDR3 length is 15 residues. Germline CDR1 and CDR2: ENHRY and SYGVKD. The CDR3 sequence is CAISPGQHANYGYTF. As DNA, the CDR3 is TGTGCCATCAGTCCCGGACAGCACGCCAACTATGGCTACACCTTC.

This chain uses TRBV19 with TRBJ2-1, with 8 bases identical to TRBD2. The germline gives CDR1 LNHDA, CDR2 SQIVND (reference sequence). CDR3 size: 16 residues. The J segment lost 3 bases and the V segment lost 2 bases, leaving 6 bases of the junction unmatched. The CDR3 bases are TGTGCCAGTAGTATACAAGCGGGGGATCGCTACAATGAGCAGTTCTTC. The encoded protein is CASSIQAGDRYNEQFF.

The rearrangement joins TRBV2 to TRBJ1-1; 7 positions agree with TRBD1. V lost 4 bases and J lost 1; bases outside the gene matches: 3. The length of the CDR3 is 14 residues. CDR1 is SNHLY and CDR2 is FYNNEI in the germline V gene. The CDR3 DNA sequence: TGTGCCAGCAGTGTAGGACAGGCGAACACTGAAGCTTTCTTT. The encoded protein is CASSVGQANTEAFF. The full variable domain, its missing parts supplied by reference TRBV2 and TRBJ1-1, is EPEVTQTPSHQVTQMGQEVILRCVPISNHLYFYWYRQILGQKVEFLVSFYNNEISEKSEIFDDQFSVERPDGSNFTLKIRSTKLEDSAMYFCASSVGQANTEAFFGQGTRLTVV.

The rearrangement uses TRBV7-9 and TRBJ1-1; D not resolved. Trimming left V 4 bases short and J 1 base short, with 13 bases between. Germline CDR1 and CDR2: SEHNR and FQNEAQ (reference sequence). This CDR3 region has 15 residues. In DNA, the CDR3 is TGTGCCAGCAGCTCTCAACGATCGAGGAACACTGAAGCTTTCTTT. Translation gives CASSSQRSRNTEAFF.

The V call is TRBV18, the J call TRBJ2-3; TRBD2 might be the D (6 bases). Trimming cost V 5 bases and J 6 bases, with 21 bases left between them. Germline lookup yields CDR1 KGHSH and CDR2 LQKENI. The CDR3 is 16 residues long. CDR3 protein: CASSSGRGNFLDTQYF. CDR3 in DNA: TGTGCCAGCTCATCCGGACGGGGGAACTTCTTGGATACGCAGTATTTT.

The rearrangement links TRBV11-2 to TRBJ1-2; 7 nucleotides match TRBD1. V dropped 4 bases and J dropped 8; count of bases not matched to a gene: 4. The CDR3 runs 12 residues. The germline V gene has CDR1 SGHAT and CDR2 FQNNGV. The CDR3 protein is CASSSDRVGYTF. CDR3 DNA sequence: TGTGCCAGCAGCTCAGACAGGGTCGGCTACACCTTC.

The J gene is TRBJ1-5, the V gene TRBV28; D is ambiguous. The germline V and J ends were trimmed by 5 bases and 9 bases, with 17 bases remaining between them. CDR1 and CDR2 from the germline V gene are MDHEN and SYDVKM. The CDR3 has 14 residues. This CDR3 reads CASSLRGPSRPQHF. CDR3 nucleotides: TGTGCCAGCAGTCTACGGGGTCCATCGCGGCCCCAGCATTTT.

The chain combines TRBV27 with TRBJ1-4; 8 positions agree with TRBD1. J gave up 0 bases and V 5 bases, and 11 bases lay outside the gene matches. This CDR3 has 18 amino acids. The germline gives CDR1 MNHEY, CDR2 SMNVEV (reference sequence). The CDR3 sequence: CASSVGQGPVPTNEKLFF. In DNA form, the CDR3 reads TGTGCCAGCAGTGTCGGACAGGGCCCTGTCCCAACTAATGAAAAACTGTTTTTT.

The CDR3 coding sequence is TGTGCCAGCAGAACGAACGAGGACACCATATATTTT. Protein sequence: CASRTNEDTIYF. The chain couples TRBV9 to TRBJ1-3; D not certain. There are 12 residues in the CDR3. Germline CDR1 is SGDLS and CDR2 is YYNGEE. V dropped 5 bases and J dropped 8 bases, with 11 bases sitting between them.

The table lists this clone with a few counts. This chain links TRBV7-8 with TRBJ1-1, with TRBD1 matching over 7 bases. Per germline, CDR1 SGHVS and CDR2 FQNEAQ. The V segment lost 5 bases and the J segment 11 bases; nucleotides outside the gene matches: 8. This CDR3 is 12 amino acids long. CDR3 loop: CASSRDSVGAFF. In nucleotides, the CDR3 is TGTGCCAGCAGCAGGGACAGCGTCGGGGCTTTCTTT.

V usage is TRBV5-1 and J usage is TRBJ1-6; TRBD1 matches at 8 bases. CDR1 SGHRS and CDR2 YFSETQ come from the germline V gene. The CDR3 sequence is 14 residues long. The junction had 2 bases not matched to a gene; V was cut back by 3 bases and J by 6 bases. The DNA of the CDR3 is TGCGCCAGCAGCTGGGGACAGGCTAATTCACCCCTCCACTTT. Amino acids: CASSWGQANSPLHF.

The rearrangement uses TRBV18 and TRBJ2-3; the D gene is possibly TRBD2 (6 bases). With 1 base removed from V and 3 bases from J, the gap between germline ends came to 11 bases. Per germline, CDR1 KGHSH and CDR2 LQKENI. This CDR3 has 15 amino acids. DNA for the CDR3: TGTGCCAGCTCACCACAGGAGGGTAGGACAGATACGCAGTATTTT. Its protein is CASSPQEGRTDTQYF.

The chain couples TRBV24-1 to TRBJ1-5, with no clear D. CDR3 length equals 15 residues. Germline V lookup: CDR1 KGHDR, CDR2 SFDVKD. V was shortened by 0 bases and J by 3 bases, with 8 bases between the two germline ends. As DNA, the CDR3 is TGTGCCACCAGTGATTTGGAACATGTCAATCAGCCCCAGCATTTT. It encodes CATSDLEHVNQPQHF.

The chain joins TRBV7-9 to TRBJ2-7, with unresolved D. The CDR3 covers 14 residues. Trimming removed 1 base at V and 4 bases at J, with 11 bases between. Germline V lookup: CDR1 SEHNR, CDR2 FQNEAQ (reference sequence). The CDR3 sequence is CASSLEFSGYEQYF. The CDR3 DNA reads TGTGCCAGCAGCTTAGAGTTTTCGGGTTACGAGCAGTACTTC.

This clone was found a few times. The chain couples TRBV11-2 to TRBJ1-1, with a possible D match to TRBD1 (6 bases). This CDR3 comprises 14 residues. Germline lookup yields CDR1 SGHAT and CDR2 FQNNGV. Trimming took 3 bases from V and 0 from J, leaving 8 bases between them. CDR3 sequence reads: CASSLGAMNTEAFF. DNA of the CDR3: TGTGCCAGCAGCTTGGGGGCAATGAACACTGAAGCTTTCTTT. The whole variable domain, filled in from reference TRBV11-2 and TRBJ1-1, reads EAGVAQSPRYKIIEKRQSVAFWCNPISGHATLYWYQQILGQGPKLLIQFQNNGVVDDSQLPKDRFSAERLKGVDSTLKIQPAKLEDSAVYLCASSLGAMNTEAFFGQGTRLTVV.

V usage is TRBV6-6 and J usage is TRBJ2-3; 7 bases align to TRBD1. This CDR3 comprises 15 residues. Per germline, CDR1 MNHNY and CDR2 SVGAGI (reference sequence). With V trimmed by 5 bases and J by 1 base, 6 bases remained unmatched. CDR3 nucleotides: TGTGCCAGCAGTGGCACAGGGGTCCGCACAGATACGCAGTATTTT. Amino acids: CASSGTGVRTDTQYF.

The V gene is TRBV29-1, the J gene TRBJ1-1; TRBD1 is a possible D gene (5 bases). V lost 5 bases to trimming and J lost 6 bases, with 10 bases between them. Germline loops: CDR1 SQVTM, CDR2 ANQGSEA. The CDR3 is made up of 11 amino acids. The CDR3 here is CSVRRGAEAFF. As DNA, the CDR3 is TGCAGCGTTAGGAGGGGTGCTGAAGCTTTCTTT. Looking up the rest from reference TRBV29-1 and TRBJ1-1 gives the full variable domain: SAVISQKPSRDICQRGTSLTIQCQVDSQVTMMFWYRQQPGQSLTLIATANQGSEATYESGFVIDKFPISRPNLTFSTLTVSNMSPEDSSIYLCSVRRGAEAFFGQGTRLTVV.